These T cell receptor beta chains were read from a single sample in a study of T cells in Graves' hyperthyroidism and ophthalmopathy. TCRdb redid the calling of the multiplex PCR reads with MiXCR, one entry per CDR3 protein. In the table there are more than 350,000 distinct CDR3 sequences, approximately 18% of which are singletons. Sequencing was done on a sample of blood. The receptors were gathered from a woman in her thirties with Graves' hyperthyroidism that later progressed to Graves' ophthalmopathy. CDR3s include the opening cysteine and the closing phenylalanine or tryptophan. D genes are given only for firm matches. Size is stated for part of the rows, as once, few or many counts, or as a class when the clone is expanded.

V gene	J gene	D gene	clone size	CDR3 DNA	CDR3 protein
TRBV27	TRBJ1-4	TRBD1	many	TGTGCCAGCGCCACGGGACAGGGGAAGGGAAAACTGTTTTTT	CASATGQGKGKLFF
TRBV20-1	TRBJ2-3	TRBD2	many	TGCAGTGCTAGAGATCTAGCGGAAGATACGCAGTATTTT	CSARDLAEDTQYF
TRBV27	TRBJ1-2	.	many	TGTGCCAGCAGTTTATCGGTGGACAGTAACTATGGCTACACCTTC	CASSLSVDSNYGYTF
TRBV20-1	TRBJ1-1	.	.	TGCAGTGCTAGGCGAGGGTTGAGCACTAAAGCTTTCTTT	CSARRGLSTKAFF
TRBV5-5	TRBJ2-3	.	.	TGTGCCAGCAGCTTTCGGGGCGATAACAGGGATTGGGCAGATACGCAGTATTTT	CASSFRGDNRDWADTQYF
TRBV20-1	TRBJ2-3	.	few	TGCAGTGCTAGTAGTGGGGGGACGACAGGAAGTACAGATACGCAGTATTTT	CSASSGGTTGSTDTQYF
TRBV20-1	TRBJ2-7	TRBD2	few	TGCAGTGCTAGGGTCCCGGCGGGAGGCTCCTACGAGCAGTACTTC	CSARVPAGGSYEQYF
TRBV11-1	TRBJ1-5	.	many	TGTGCCAGCAGCTCCACGCGGGCCCTCCAAACGGATAATCAGCCCCAGCATTTT	CASSSTRALQTDNQPQHF
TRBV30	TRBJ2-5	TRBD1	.	TGTGCCTGGAGACCCACCACAGGGGGGATGAAAGAGACCCAGTACTTC	CAWRPTTGGMKETQYF
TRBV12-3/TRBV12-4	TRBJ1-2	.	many	TGTGCCAGCAGTTTAGGCCCGGCGGATGGCTACACCTTC	CASSLGPADGYTF
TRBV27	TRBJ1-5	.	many	TGTGCCAGCAGTTTTGGGCGGAATCAGCCCCAGCATTTT	CASSFGRNQPQHF
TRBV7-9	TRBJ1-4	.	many	TGTGCCGCCCCAATGAGGTGTTGTGAAAAACTGTTTTTT	CAAPMRCCEKLFF
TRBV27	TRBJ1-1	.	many	TGTGCCAGCAGATCAATCCAGGGACCGAACACTGAAGCTTTCTTT	CASRSIQGPNTEAFF
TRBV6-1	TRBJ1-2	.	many	TGTGCCAGCAGTTCACAGGAACCCGTCTATGGCTACACCTTC	CASSSQEPVYGYTF
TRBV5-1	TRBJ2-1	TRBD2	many	TGCGCCAGCAGCTTTTTTGCGGGGGGTAACAATGAGCAGTTCTTC	CASSFFAGGNNEQFF
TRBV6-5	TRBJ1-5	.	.	TGTGCCAGCAGTTCCTCAGCAGCGGGTAATCAGCCCCAGCATTTT	CASSSSAAGNQPQHF
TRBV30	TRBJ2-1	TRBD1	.	TGTGCCTGGAGTCAGGGACAGGGGAGCTACAATGAGCAGTTCTTC	CAWSQGQGSYNEQFF
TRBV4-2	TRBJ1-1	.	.	TGTGCCAGCAGCCAGGAAAATACCGGGACTCCCATCACTGAAGCTTTCTTT	CASSQENTGTPITEAFF
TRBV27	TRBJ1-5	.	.	TGTGCCAGCAGTTTCGGTTTCAATCAGCCCCAGCATTTT	CASSFGFNQPQHF
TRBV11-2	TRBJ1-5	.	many	TGTGCCAGCAGCTTCGGTTCAGAGGCAATCTTTCCCCAGCATTTT	CASSFGSEAIFPQHF
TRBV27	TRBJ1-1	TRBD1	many	TGTGCCAGCAGTTTAAGGGGGCAGGGCTATGAAGCTTTCTTT	CASSLRGQGYEAFF
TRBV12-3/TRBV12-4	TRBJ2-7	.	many	TGTGCCAGCAGTTTAGATGCAGGCTTCTACGAGCAGTACTTC	CASSLDAGFYEQYF
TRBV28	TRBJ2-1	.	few	TGTGCCAGCTCCACCCAAAGTACTCATCGAATTACCTACAATGAGCAGTTCTTC	CASSTQSTHRITYNEQFF
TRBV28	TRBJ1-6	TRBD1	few	TGTGCCAGCAGTTTAAGACAGGGCCTGTCGGTTACTTATAATTCACCCCTCCACTTT	CASSLRQGLSVTYNSPLHF
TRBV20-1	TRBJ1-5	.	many	TGCAGTGCTATAGGGGGGGTCGGCAATCAGCCCCAGCATTTT	CSAIGGVGNQPQHF
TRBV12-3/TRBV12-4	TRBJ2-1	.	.	TGTGCCAGCAGCCCTGAGCGTGAGCAGTTCTTC	CASSPEREQFF
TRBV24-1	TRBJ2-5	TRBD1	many	TGTGCCACCAGTGACCGGACAGGGGTTGCGGAGACCCAGTACTTC	CATSDRTGVAETQYF
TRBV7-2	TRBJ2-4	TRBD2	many	TGTGCCAGCGTAGCTAGCGGGGGACAAATAGCCAAAAACATTCAGTACTTC	CASVASGGQIAKNIQYF
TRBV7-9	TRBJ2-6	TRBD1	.	TGTGCCAGCAGCAAGACAGGGGACCCGTTTGGGTCTGGGGCCAACGTCCTGACTTTC	CASSKTGDPFGSGANVLTF
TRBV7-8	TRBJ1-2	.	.	TGTGCCAGCAGCGACTTAAACCGGGACCTAGGCTACACCTTC	CASSDLNRDLGYTF
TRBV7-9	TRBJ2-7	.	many	TGTGCCAGCAGCTCCCGGTACAGCTACGAGCAGTACTTC	CASSSRYSYEQYF
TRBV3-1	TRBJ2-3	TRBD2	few	TGTGCCAGCAGTTTTACTAGCGGAGCAGATACGCAGTATTTT	CASSFTSGADTQYF
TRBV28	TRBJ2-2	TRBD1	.	TGTGCCAGCAGTTTAGGACAGGGGAGTGGGAACACCGGGGAGCTGTTTTTT	CASSLGQGSGNTGELFF
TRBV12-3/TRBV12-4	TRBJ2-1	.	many	TGTGCCAGCAGTTTAGCCAGCAACAATGAGCAGTTCTTC	CASSLASNNEQFF
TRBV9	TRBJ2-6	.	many	TGTGCCAGCAGCGTAGCAAGGTCACTTATTCGCTCTGGGGCCAACGTCCTGACTTTC	CASSVARSLIRSGANVLTF
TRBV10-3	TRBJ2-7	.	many	TGTGCCATCAGTGAGCCTGACGAGCTCCCGGAGCAGTACTTC	CAISEPDELPEQYF
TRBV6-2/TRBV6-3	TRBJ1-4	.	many	TGTGCCAGCAGTTCTTCAACTCTGGCTAATGAAAAACTGTTTTTT	CASSSSTLANEKLFF
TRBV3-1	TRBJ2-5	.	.	TGTGCCAGCAGCCAGTCGAGGGACTTTCCCTTAAAGACCCAGTACTTC	CASSQSRDFPLKTQYF
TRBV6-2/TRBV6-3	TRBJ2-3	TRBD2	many	TGTGCCAGCACCGAGTTAGCGGGGAGCACAGATACGCAGTATTTT	CASTELAGSTDTQYF
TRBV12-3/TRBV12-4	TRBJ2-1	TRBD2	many	TGTGCCAGCAGCACGGACGGGTGGCTAGCGGGAGGGCGGGTCGGCAATGAGCAGTTCTTC	CASSTDGWLAGGRVGNEQFF
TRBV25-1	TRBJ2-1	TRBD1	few	TGTGCCAGCAGTGGACAGGGCTCCGATGAGCAGTTCTTC	CASSGQGSDEQFF
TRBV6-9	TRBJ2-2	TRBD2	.	TGTGCCAGCAGTTACATGCGGGAGCGTACTGGGGAGCTGTTTTTT	CASSYMRERTGELFF
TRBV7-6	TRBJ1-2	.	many	TGTGCCAGCAGCAGTCTCGCCTATGGCTACACCTTC	CASSSLAYGYTF
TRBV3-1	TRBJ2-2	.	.	TGTGCCAGCAGCCAAGTACTGTCCCCCGGGGAGCTGTTTTTT	CASSQVLSPGELFF
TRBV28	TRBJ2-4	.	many	TGTGCCAGCAGTACGGGACCTATAGGAGGAAACATTCAGTACTTC	CASSTGPIGGNIQYF
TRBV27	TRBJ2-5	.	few	TGTGCCAGCAGTCCAGGGGACAAACCCCAAGAGACCCAGTACTTC	CASSPGDKPQETQYF
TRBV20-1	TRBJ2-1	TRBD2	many	TGCAGTGCTAGACGGAGCGGGAGTTCACTCTCCTACAATGAGCAGTTCTTC	CSARRSGSSLSYNEQFF
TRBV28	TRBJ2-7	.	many	TGTGCCAGCAGAACACAGGGCCTCTCCTACGAGCAGTACTTC	CASRTQGLSYEQYF
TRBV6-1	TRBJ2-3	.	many	TGTGCCAGCAGTGAAGGTTCGTCGGCAGTATCAGCCAAACACAGATATACGCAGTATTTT	CASSEGSSAVSAKHRYTQYF